This T cell receptor (beta chain) was found in a study of T cells in narcolepsy. Across the study: Healthy controls were enrolled alongside patients with narcolepsy type 1 or type 2. Study results and limitations: HCRT-specific and TRIB2-specific autoreactive clonotypes appeared among same-patient CSF and blood CD4+ clonotypes. In some patient and control memory CD4+ samples, autoreactive clones were absent. Autoreactive clonotypes reportedly recurred in blood of same and different patients, not controls.

Generated by immunoSEQ multiplex PCR, the TCRdb table keeps only in-frame clones and is missing some. The table lists approximately 35,000 clones, around 80% of them singletons. The CDR3 covers 13 residues. V lost 11 bases to trimming and J lost 4 bases; unmatched junction nucleotides: 7. CDR1 and CDR2 (germline): LNHDA, SQIVND (reference sequence). About this clone itself: What it binds is not known.

The sample was memory (CD45RA-) CD4+ T cells from blood. The V and J genes are TRBV19 and TRBJ2-1, with 8 positions matching TRBD1. This clonotype originated in a human donor in good health. CDR3 amino acids: CASRGLGYNEQFF. In DNA, the CDR3 is TGTGCCTCCAGGGGGCTAGGGTACAATGAGCAGTTCTTC.